Listed below are T cell receptor beta chains from one sample, sequenced in a study of blood T cell repertoires in COVID-19. Measured with immunoSEQ multiplex PCR; TCRdb has only the in-frame clones, and not every one. The sample records around 98,000 clones, around 85% being singletons. The sample comprised peripheral blood. These receptors came from a woman in her sixties with acute or convalescent COVID-19. Both conserved end residues are part of each CDR3. The D gene is left open where the match is weak. The size entry is marked missing in some rows and otherwise reads once, few, many or a size class.

>few|TRBJ1-5|TRBV2|.
CASSGGSVIQPQHF
TGTGCCAGCAGTGGAGGGAGTGTCATACAGCCCCAGCATTTT
>once|TRBJ1-2|TRBV6-5|.
CASRTANYGYTF
TGTGCCAGCAGGACAGCTAACTATGGCTACACCTTC
>.|TRBJ1-3|TRBV5-5|TRBD1
CASSLTGEHSGNTIYF
TGTGCCAGCAGCTTGACAGGGGAACACTCTGGAAACACCATATATTTT
>.|TRBJ2-7|TRBV27|.
CASSSIQGSEQYF
TGTGCCAGCAGCTCCATTCAGGGAAGCGAGCAGTACTTC
>.|TRBJ1-6|TRBV18|.
CASSLGLPRHSPLHF
TGTGCCAGCTCACTGGGGCTGCCAAGACATTCACCCCTCCACTTT
>.|TRBJ1-2|TRBV7-2|TRBD1
CASSTSTGEYGYTF
TGTGCCAGCAGCACCTCGACAGGGGAGTATGGCTACACCTTC
>.|TRBJ1-1|TRBV4-2|.
CASSQVSSRGTTEAFF
TGTGCCAGCAGCCAAGTCAGCAGTAGGGGAACCACTGAAGCTTTCTTT
>.|TRBJ1-1|TRBV5-1|.
CASRQGSLNTEAFF
TGCGCCAGCAGACAGGGTTCTTTGAACACTGAAGCTTTCTTT
>.|TRBJ2-2|TRBV7-2|TRBD2
CASSLTSGGAISGELFF
TGTGCCAGCAGCTTAACTAGCGGGGGGGCGATCTCCGGGGAGCTGTTTTTT
>.|TRBJ1-1|TRBV7-2|TRBD1
CASSYHRGLATEAFF
TGTGCCAGCAGCTACCACAGGGGGCTCGCCACTGAAGCTTTCTTT
>.|TRBJ1-5|TRBV28|TRBD1
CASSLTTGEVQPQHF
TGTGCCAGCAGCCTTACAACAGGGGAGGTTCAGCCCCAGCATTTT
>once|TRBJ2-7|TRBV25-1|.
CASSEVTPADEQYF
TGTGCCAGCAGTGAAGTGACTCCTGCGGACGAGCAGTACTTC
>.|TRBJ1-5|TRBV6-1|TRBD1
CASSETTGRRQPQHF
TGCGCCAGCAGTGAAACGACAGGGAGAAGACAGCCCCAGCATTTT
>.|TRBJ2-1|TRBV2|TRBD2
CASLELAGFNEQFF
TGTGCCAGCCTTGAACTAGCGGGGTTTAATGAGCAGTTCTTC
>.|TRBJ2-7|TRBV15|.
CATSREGVGYEQYF
TGTGCCACCAGCAGAGAAGGGGTTGGTTACGAGCAGTACTTC
>.|TRBJ2-1|TRBV3-1/TRBV3-2|TRBD2
CASSQGPLAGGILNNEQFF
TGTGCCAGCAGCCAAGGCCCTCTGGCGGGGGGCATCCTAAACAATGAGCAGTTCTTC
>few|TRBJ2-3|TRBV4-3|TRBD2
CASSQDPKRGDTDTQYF
TGCGCCAGCAGCCAAGATCCGAAACGGGGGGACACAGATACGCAGTATTTT
>.|TRBJ2-7|TRBV6-5|TRBD1
CASSLERQGYEQYF
TGTGCCAGCAGTCTGGAGCGACAGGGCTACGAGCAGTACTTC
>once|TRBJ2-5|TRBV30|TRBD1
CAWLRGQETQYF
TGTGCCTGGCTCAGGGGGCAAGAGACCCAGTACTTC
>.|TRBJ1-2|TRBV7-9|.
CASSLNAGDYGYTF
TGTGCCAGCAGCTTAAATGCGGGGGACTATGGCTACACCTTC
>.|TRBJ2-5|TRBV2|.
CASRRQGGRETQYF
TGTGCCAGCAGACGACAGGGAGGAAGAGAGACCCAGTACTTC
>few|TRBJ1-2|TRBV29-1|TRBD1
CSVDRDGYTF
TGCAGCGTGGACAGGGATGGCTACACCTTC
>.|TRBJ2-1|TRBV3-1/TRBV3-2|.
CASSQDKGSGFF
TGTGCCAGCAGCCAAGATAAAGGCTCGGGGTTCTTC
>.|TRBJ1-5|TRBV20-1|TRBD1
CSASPGTGPINQPQHF
TGCAGTGCTAGTCCCGGGACAGGTCCTATTAATCAGCCCCAGCATTTT
>.|TRBJ1-2|TRBV25-1|.
CASSDTANYGYTF
TGTGCCAGCAGTGATACAGCTAACTATGGCTACACCTTC
>.|TRBJ2-1|TRBV4-2|TRBD2
CASSPGTSSYNEQFF
TGTGCCAGCAGCCCGGGGACTAGCTCCTACAATGAGCAGTTCTTC
>.|TRBJ2-1|TRBV2|.
CASRPTGSPYNEQFF
TGTGCCAGCAGGCCAACAGGGTCTCCCTACAATGAGCAGTTCTTC
>once|TRBJ1-5|TRBV5-8|.
CASSQGSGNQPQHF
TGTGCCAGCAGCCAAGGGAGTGGAAATCAGCCCCAGCATTTT
>.|TRBJ1-1|TRBV19|.
CASSIKPGTEAFF
TGTGCCAGTAGTATTAAGCCAGGCACTGAAGCTTTCTTT
>.|TRBJ1-3|TRBV6-1|.
CASSERGTGNTIYF
TGTGCCAGCAGTGAACGGGGAACTGGAAACACCATATATTTT
>.|TRBJ1-3|TRBV5-6|.
CASSPVGDSGNTIYF
TGTGCCAGCAGCCCGGTGGGCGACTCTGGAAACACCATATATTTT
>.|TRBJ1-2|TRBV10-3|TRBD1
CAISRDSPSQNGYTF
TGTGCCATCAGCCGGGACAGTCCGAGCCAGAATGGCTACACCTTC
>few|TRBJ1-2|TRBV4-1|.
CASSPQQGSYGYTF
TGCGCCAGCAGCCCACAGCAGGGGAGCTATGGCTACACCTTC
>.|TRBJ2-7|TRBV27|TRBD1
CASSHTGQGRSYEQYF
TGTGCCAGCAGTCACACTGGACAGGGGCGCTCCTACGAGCAGTACTTC
>.|TRBJ2-3|TRBV2|TRBD1
CASSGDRGHTDTQYF
TGTGCCAGCAGTGGGGACAGGGGGCACACAGATACGCAGTATTTT
>many|TRBJ1-5|TRBV10-3|.
CAIRPGPDSDSNQPQHF
TGTGCCATCCGCCCCGGACCGGACAGCGATAGCAATCAGCCCCAGCATTTT
>.|TRBJ1-5|TRBV30|.
CAWSHRVGNQPQHF
TGTGCCTGGAGCCACAGGGTTGGCAATCAGCCCCAGCATTTT
>.|TRBJ2-3|TRBV15|.
CATSARQYSTDTQYF
TGTGCCACCAGCGCCAGGCAGTATAGCACAGATACGCAGTATTTT
>.|TRBJ1-6|TRBV5-3|.
CARSLCGRQVTGSYNSPLHF
TGTGCCAGAAGCTTGTGTGGGCGACAGGTCACGGGCTCCTATAATTCACCCCTCCACTTT
>.|TRBJ2-3|TRBV5-6|TRBD2
CASSLGRGGLYTQYF
TGTGCCAGCAGCTTAGGGCGGGGGGGCCTATATACGCAGTATTTT
>few|TRBJ2-1|TRBV6-2/TRBV6-3|.
CASSYPFGRGPGHEQFF
TGTGCCAGCAGTTACCCTTTTGGGCGGGGGCCAGGGCATGAGCAGTTCTTC
>.|TRBJ2-3|TRBV20-1|TRBD2
CSASSSGGGTDTQYF
TGCAGTGCTAGTTCTAGCGGGGGCGGCACAGATACGCAGTATTTT
>few|TRBJ1-3|TRBV30|.
CAWGPGNTIYF
TGTGCCTGGGGTCCGGGAAACACCATATATTTT
>.|TRBJ2-2|TRBV4-3|TRBD2
CASSQEYVLGLANTGELFF
TGCGCCAGCAGCCAAGAGTACGTTTTGGGACTAGCAAACACCGGGGAGCTGTTTTTT
>few|TRBJ1-1|TRBV10-3|.
CAISGRGEAFF
TGTGCCATCAGTGGCAGGGGTGAAGCTTTCTTT
>.|TRBJ2-2|TRBV2|.
CASNTQGSNTGELFF
TGTGCCAGCAATACTCAGGGGTCGAACACCGGGGAGCTGTTTTTT
>few|TRBJ1-6|TRBV7-9|.
CASSLLSGRNSPLHF
TGTGCCAGCAGCTTATTGTCAGGGCGTAATTCACCCCTCCACTTT
>.|TRBJ2-1|TRBV11-2|TRBD2
CASSLGRGGSNEQFF
TGTGCCAGCAGCTTAGGTCGGGGGGGGAGCAATGAGCAGTTCTTC